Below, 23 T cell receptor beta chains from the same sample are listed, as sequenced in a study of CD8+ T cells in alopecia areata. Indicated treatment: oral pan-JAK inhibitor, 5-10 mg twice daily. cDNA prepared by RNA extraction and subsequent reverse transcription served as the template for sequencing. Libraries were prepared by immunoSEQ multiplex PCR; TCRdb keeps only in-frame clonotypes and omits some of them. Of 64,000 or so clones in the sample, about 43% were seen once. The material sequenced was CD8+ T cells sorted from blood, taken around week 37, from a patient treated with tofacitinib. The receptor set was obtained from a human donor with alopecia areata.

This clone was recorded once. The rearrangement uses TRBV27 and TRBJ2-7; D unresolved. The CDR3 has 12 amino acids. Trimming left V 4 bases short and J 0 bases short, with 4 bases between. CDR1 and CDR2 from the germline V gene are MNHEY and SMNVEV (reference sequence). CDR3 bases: TGTGCCAGCAGTTCGAGCTCCTACGAGCAGTACTTC. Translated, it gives CASSSSSYEQYF.

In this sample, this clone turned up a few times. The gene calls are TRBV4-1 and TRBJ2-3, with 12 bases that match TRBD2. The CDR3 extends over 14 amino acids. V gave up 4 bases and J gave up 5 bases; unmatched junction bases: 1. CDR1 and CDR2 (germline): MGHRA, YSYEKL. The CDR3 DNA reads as TGCGCCAGCAGCCCTAGCGGGAGGGGAGATACGCAGTATTTT. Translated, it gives CASSPSGRGDTQYF.

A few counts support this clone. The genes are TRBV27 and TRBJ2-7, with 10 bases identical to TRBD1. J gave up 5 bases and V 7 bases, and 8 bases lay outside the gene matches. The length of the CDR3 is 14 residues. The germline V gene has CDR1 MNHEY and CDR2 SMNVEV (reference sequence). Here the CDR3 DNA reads TGTGCCAGCAAAAAGACAGGGGGCTGGAACGAGCAGTACTTC. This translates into CASKKTGGWNEQYF.

CDR3 nucleotides: TGCGCCAGCAGCTTGGTCGGGAACTCTGGGGACGAGCAGTACTTC. As protein: CASSLVGNSGDEQYF. The chain carries TRBV5-1 and TRBJ2-7; D possibly corresponds to TRBD2 (5 bases). CDR1 is SGHRS, CDR2 YFSETQ, per germline. This CDR3 has 15 residues. V lost 0 bases to trimming and J lost 5 bases, with 15 bases between them. Full variable domain (missing parts from reference TRBV5-1 and TRBJ2-7): KAGVTQTPRYLIKTRGQQVTLSCSPISGHRSVSWYQQTPGQGLQFLFEYFSETQRNKGNFPGRFSGRQFSNSRSEMNVSTLELGDSALYLCASSLVGNSGDEQYFGPGTRLTVT.

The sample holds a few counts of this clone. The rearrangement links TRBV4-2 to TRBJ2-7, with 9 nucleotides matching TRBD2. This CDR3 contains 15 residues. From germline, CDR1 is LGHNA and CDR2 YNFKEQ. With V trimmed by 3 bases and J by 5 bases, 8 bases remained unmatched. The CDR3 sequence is CASSHEREAPHEQYF. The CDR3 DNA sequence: TGTGCCAGCAGCCACGAGCGGGAGGCCCCCCACGAGCAGTACTTC.

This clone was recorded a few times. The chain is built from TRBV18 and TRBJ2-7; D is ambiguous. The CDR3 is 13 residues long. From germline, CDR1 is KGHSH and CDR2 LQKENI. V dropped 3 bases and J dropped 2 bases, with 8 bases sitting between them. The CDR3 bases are TGTGCCAGCTCACCGTTAAGGACCTACGAGCAGTACTTC. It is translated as CASSPLRTYEQYF.

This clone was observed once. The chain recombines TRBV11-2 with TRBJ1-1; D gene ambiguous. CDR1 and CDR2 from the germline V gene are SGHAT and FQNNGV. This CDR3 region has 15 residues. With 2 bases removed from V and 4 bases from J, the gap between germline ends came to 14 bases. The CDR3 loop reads CASSLLRVVITEAFF. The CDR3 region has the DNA TGTGCCAGCAGCTTATTAAGAGTGGTAATCACTGAAGCTTTCTTT.

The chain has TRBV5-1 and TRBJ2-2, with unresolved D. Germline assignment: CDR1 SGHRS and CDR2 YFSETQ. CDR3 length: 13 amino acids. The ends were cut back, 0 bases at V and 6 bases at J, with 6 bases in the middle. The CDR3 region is CASSLGGAGELFF. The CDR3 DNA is TGCGCCAGCAGCTTGGGCGGAGCCGGGGAGCTGTTTTTT.

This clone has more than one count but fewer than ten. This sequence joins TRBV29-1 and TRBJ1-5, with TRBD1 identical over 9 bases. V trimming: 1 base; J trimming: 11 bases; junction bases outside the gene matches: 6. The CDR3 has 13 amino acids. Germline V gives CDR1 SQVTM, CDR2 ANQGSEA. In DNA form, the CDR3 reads TGCAGCGTTGAAGGCGGGACAGGGAGGGCCCAGCATTTT. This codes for CSVEGGTGRAQHF.

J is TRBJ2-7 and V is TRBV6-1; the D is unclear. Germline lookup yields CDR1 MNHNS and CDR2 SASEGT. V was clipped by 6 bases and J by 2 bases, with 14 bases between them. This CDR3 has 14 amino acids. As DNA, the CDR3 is TGTGCCAGCAGCCTTTTTAGGAGCACCTACGAGCAGTACTTC. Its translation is CASSLFRSTYEQYF.

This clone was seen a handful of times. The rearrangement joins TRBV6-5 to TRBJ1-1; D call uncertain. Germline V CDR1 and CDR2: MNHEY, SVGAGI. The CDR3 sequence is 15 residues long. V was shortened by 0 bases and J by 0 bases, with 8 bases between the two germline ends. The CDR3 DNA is TGTGCCAGCAGTTACTCGTACAGATTGAACACTGAAGCTTTCTTT. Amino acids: CASSYSYRLNTEAFF.

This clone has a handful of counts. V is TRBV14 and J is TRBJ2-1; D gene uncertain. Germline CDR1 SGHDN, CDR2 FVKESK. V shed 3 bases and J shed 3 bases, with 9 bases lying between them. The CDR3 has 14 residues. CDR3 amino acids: CASSHRVLYNEQFF. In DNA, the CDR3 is TGTGCCAGCAGCCACCGGGTCCTCTACAATGAGCAGTTCTTC.

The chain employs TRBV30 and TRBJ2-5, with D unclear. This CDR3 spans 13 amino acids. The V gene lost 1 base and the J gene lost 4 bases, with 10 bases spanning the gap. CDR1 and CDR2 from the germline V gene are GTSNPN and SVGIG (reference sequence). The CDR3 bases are TGTGCCTGGAGTGATGGGCGTAGAGAGACCCAGTACTTC. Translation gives CAWSDGRRETQYF.

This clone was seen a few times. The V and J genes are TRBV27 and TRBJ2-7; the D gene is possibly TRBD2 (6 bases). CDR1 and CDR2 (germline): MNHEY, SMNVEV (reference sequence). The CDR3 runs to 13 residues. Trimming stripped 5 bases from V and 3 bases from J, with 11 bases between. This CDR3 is CASSPGSNYEQYF. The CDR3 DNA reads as TGTGCCAGCAGTCCCGGGAGCAACTACGAGCAGTACTTC.

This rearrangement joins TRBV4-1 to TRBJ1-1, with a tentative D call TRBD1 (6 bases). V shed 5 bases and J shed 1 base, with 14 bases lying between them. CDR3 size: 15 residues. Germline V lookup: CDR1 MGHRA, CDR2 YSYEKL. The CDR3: CASSVRGTGNTEAFF. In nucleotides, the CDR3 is TGCGCCAGCAGCGTGAGGGGGACGGGGAACACTGAAGCTTTCTTT.

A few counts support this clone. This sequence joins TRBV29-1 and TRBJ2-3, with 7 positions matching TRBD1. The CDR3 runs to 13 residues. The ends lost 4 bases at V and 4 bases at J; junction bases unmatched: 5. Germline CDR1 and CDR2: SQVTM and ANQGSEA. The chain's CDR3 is CSVVSDRADTQYF. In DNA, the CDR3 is TGCAGCGTTGTATCCGACAGGGCAGATACGCAGTATTTT.

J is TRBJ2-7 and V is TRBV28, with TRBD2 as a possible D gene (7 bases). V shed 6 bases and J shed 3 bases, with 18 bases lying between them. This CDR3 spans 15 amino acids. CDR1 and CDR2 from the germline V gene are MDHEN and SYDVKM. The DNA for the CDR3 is TGTGCCAGCAGCTGGGGGGGCCGGAGCTTCTACGAGCAGTACTTC. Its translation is CASSWGGRSFYEQYF.

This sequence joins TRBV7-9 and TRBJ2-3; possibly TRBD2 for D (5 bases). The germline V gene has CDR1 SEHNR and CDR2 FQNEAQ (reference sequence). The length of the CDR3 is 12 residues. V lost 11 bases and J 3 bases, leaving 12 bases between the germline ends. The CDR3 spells CAGGAETDTQYF. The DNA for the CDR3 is TGTGCCGGAGGAGCTGAGACAGATACGCAGTATTTT.

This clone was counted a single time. The chain's CDR3 is CASSMTLTYEQYF. The CDR3 nucleotides read TGTGCCAGTAGTATGACACTAACCTACGAGCAGTACTTC. The chain combines TRBV19 with TRBJ2-7; D unclear. The CDR3 covers 13 residues. V lost 3 bases and J 2 bases, leaving 8 bases between the germline ends. The germline gives CDR1 LNHDA, CDR2 SQIVND (reference sequence).

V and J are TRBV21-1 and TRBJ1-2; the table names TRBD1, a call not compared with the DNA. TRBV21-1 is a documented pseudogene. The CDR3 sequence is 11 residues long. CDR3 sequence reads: CASSKRGGYTF. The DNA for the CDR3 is TGTGCCAGCAGCAAAAGGGGGGGCTACACCTTC.

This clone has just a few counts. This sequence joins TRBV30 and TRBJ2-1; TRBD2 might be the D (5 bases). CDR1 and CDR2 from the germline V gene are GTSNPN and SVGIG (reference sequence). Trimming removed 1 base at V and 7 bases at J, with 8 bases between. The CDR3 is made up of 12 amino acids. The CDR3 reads CAWSALGNEQFF. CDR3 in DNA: TGTGCCTGGAGTGCACTAGGTAATGAGCAGTTCTTC. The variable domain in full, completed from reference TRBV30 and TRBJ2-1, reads SQTIHQWPATLVQPVGSPLSLECTVEGTSNPNLYWYRQAAGRGLQLLFYSVGIGQISSEVPQNLSASRPQDRQFILSSKKLLLSDSGFYLCAWSALGNEQFFGPGTRLTVL.

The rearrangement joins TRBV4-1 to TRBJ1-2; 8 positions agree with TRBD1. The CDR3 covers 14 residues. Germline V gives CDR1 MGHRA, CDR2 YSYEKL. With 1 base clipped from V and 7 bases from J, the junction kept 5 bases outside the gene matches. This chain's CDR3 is CASSQGGTGFGYTF. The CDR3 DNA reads TGCGCCAGCAGCCAAGGAGGGACAGGATTTGGCTACACCTTC.

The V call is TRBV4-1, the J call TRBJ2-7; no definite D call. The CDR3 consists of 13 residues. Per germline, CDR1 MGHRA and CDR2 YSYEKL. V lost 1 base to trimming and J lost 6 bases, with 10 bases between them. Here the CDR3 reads CASSQGGVGEQYF. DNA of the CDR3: TGCGCCAGCAGCCAAGGGGGTGTCGGCGAGCAGTACTTC.